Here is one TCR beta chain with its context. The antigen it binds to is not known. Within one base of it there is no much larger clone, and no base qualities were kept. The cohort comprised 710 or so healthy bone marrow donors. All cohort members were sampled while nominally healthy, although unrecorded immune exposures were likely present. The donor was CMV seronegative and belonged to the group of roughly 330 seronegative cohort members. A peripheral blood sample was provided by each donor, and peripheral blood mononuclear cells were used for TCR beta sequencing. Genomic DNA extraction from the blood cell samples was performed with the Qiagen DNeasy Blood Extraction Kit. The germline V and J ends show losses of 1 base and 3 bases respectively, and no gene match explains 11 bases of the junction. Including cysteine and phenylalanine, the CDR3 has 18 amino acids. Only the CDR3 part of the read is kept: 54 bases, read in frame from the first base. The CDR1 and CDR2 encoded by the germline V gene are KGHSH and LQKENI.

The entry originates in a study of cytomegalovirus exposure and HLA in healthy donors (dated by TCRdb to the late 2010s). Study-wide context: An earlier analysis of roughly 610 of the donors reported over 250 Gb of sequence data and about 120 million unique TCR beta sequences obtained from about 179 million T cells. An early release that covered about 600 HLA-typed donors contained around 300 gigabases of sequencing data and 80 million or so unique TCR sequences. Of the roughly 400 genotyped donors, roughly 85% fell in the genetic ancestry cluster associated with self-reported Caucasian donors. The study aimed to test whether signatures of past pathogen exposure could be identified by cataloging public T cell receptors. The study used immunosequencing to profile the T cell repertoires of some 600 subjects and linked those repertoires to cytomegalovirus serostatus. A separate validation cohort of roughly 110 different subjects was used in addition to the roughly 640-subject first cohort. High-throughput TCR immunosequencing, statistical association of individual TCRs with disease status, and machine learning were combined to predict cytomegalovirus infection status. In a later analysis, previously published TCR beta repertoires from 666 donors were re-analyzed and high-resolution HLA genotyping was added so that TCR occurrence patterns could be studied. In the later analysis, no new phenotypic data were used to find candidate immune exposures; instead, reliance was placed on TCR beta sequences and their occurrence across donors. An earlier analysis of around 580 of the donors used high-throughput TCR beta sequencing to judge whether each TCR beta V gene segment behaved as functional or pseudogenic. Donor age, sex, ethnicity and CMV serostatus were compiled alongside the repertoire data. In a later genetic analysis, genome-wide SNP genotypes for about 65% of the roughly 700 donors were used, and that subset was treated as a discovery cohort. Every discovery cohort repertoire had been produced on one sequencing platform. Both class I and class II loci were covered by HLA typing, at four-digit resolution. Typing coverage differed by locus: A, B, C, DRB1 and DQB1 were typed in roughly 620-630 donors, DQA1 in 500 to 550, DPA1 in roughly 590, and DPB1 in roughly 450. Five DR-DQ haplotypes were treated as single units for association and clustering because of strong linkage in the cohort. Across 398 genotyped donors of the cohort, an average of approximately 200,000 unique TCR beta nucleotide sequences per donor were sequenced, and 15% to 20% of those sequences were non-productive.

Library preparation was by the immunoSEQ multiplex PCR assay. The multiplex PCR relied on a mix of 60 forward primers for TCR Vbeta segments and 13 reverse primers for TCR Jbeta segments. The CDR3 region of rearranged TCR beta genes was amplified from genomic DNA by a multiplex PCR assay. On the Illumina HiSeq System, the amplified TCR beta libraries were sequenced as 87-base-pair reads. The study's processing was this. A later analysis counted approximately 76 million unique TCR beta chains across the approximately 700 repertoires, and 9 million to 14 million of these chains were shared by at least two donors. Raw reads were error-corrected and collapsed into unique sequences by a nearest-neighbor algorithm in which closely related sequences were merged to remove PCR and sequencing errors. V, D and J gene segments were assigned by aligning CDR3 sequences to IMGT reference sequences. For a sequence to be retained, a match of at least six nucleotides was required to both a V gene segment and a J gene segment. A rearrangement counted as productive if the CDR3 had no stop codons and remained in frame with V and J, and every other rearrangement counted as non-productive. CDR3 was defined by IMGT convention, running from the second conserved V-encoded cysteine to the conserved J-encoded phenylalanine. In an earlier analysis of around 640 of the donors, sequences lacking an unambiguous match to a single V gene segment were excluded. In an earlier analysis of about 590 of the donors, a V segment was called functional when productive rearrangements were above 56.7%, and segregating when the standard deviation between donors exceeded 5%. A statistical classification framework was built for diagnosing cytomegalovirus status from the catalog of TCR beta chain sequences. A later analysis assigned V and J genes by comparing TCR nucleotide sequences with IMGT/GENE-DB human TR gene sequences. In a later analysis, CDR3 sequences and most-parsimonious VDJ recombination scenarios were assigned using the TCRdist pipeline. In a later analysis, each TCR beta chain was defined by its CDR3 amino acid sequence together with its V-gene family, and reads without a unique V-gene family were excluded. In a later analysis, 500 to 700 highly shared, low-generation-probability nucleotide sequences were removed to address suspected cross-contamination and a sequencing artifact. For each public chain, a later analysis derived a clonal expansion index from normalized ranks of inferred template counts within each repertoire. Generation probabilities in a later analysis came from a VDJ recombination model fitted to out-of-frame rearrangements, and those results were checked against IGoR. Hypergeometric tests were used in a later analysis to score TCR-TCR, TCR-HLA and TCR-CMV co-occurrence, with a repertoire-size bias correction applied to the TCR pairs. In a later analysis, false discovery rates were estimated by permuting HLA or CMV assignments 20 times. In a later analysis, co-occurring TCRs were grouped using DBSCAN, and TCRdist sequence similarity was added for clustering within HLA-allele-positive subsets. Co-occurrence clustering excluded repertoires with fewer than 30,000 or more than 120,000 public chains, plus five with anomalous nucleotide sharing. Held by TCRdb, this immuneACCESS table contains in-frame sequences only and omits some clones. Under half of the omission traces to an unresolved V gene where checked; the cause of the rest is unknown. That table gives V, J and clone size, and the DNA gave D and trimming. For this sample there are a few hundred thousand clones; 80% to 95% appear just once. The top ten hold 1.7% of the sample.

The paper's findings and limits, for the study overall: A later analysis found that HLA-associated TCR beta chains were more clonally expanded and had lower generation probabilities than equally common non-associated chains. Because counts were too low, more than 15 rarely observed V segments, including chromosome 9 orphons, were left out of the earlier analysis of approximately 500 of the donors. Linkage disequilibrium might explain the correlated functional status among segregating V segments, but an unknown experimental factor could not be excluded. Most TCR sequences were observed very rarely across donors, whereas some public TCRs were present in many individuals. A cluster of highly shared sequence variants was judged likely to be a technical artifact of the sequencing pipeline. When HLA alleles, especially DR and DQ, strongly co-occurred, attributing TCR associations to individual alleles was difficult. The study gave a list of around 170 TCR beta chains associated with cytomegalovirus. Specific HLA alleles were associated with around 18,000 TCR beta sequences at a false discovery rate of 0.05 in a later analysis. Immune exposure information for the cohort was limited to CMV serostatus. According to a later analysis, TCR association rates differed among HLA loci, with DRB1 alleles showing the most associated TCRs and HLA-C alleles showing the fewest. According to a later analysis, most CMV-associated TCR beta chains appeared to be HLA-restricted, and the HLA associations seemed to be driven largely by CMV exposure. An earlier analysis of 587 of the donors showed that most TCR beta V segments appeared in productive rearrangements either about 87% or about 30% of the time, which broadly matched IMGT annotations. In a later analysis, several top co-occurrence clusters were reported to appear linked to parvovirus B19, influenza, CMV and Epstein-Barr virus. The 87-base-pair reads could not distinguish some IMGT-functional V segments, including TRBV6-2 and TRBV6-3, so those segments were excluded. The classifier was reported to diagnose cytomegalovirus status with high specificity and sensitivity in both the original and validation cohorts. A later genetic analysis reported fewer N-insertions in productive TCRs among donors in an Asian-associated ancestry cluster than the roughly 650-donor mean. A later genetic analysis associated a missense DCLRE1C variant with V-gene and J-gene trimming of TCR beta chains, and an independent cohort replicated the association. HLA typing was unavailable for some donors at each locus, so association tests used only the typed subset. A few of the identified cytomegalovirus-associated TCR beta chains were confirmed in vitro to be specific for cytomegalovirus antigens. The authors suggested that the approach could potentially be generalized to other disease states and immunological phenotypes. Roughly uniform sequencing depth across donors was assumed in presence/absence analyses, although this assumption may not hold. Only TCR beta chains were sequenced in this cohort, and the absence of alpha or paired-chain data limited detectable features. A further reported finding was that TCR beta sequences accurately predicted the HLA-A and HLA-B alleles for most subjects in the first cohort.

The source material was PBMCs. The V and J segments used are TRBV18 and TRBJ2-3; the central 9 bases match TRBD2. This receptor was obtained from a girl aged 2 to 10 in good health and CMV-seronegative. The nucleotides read TGTGCCAGCTCACCACTAGCGGGAGTAGAACGACCTACAGATACGCAGTATTTT. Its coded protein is CASSPLAGVERPTDTQYF.